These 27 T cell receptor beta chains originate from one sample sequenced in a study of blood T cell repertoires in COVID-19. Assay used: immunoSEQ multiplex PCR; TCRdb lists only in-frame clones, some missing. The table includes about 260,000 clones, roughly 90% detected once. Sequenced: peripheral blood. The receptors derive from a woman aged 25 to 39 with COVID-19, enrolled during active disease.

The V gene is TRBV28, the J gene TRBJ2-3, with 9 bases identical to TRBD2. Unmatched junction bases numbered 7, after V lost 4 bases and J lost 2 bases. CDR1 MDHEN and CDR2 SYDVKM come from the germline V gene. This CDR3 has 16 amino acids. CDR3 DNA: TGTGCCAGCAGTTCCCCGGGACTAGCTGACACAGATACGCAGTATTTT. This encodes CASSSPGLADTDTQYF.

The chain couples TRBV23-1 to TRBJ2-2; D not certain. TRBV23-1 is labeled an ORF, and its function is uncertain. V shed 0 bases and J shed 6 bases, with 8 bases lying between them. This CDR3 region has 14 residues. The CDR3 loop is CASSQSSSSGELFF. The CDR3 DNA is TGCGCCAGCAGTCAATCGAGTAGTTCCGGGGAGCTGTTTTTT.

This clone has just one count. Here the CDR3 DNA reads TGTGCCTGGAGTCCAGGGGGCATCACTGAAGCTTTCTTT. Amino acids: CAWSPGGITEAFF. V and J are TRBV30 and TRBJ1-1, with 8 nucleotides matching TRBD1. The CDR3 runs 13 residues. Germline V gene data show CDR1 as GTSNPN and CDR2 as SVGIG (reference sequence). The ends lost 2 bases at V and 4 bases at J; junction bases unmatched: 3.

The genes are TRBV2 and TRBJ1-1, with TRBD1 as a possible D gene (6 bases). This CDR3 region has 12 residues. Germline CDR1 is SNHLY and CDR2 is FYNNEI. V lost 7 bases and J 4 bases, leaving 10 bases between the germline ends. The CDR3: CASTQGGTEAFF. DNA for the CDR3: TGTGCCAGCACCCAAGGGGGCACTGAAGCTTTCTTT.

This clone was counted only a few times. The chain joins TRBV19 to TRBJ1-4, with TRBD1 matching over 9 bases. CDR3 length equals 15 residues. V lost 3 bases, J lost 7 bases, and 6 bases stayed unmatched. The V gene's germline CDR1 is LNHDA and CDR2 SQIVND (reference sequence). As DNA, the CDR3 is TGTGCCAGTAGTATCTCGGGACAGGGTACTGAAAAACTGTTTTTT. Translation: CASSISGQGTEKLFF.

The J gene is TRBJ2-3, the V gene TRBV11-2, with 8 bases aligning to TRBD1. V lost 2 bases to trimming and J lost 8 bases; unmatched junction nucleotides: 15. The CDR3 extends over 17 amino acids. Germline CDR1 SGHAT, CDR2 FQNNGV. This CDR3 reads CASSLTQGAPNRGTQYF. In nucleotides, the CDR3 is TGTGCCAGCAGCTTAACCCAGGGGGCCCCGAACAGAGGTACGCAGTATTTT. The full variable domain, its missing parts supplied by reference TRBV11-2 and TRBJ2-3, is EAGVAQSPRYKIIEKRQSVAFWCNPISGHATLYWYQQILGQGPKLLIQFQNNGVVDDSQLPKDRFSAERLKGVDSTLKIQPAKLEDSAVYLCASSLTQGAPNRGTQYFGPGTRLTVL.

DNA for the CDR3: TGTGCCAGCAGTGACAGGGGGCGCTTCTATGGCTACACCTTC. Residues: CASSDRGRFYGYTF. The V gene is TRBV25-1, the J gene TRBJ1-2; 8 positions agree with TRBD1. V lost 3 bases to trimming and J lost 4 bases; unmatched junction nucleotides: 4. The CDR3 is 14 residues long. Germline loops: CDR1 MGHDK, CDR2 SYGVNS.

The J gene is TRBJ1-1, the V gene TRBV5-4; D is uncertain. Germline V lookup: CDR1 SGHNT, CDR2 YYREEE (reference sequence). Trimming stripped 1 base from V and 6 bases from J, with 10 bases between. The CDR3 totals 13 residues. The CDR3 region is CASSLFEVSEAFF. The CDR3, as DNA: TGTGCCAGCAGCTTGTTTGAGGTATCTGAAGCTTTCTTT.

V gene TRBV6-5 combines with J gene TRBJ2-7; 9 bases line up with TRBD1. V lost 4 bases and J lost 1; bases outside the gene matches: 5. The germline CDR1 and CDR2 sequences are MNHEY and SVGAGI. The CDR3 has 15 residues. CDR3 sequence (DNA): TGTGCCAGCAGTTCCCCCGGACAGGGGTCCTACGAGCAGTACTTC. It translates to CASSSPGQGSYEQYF.

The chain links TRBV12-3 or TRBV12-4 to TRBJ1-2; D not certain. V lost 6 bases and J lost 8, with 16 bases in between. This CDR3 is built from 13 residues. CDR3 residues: CASSYNGVEGYTF. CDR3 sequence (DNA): TGTGCCAGCAGCTACAACGGAGTGGAGGGCTACACCTTC.

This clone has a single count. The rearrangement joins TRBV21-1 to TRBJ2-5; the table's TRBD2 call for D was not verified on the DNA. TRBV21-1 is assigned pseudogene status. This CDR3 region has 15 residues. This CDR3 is CASSTSGGLHGTQYF. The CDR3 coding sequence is TGTGCCAGCAGCACAAGCGGAGGCCTCCACGGGACCCAGTACTTC.

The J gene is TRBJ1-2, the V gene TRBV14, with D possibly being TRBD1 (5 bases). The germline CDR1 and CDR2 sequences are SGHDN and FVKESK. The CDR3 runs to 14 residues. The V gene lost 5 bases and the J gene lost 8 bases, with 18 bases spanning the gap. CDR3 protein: CASSSRGYVMGYTF. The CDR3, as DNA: TGTGCCAGCAGCTCCCGGGGGTATGTGATGGGCTACACCTTC.

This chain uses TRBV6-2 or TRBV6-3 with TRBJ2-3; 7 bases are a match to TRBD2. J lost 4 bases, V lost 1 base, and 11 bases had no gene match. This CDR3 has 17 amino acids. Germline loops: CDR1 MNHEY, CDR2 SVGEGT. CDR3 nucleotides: TGTGCCAGCAGTTACTTCCTTCGGCGGGAGCAGGCAGATACGCAGTATTTT. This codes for CASSYFLRREQADTQYF.

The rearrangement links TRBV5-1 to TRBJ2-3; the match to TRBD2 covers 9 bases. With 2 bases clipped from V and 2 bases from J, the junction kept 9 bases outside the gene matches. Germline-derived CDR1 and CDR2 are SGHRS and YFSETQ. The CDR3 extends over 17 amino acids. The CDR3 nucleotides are TGCGCCAGCAGCTTAAGTCGGCTAGCGGGGTACACAGATACGCAGTATTTT. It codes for CASSLSRLAGYTDTQYF.

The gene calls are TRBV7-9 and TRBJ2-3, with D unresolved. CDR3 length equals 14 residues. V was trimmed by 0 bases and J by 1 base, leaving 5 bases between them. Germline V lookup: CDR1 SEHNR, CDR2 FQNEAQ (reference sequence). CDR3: CASSLATGTDTQYF. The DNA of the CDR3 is TGTGCCAGCAGCTTAGCAACAGGCACAGATACGCAGTATTTT.

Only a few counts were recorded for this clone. Here the CDR3 reads CASRPTGLMNTEAFF. As DNA, the CDR3 is TGTGCCAGCAGACCGACAGGCCTAATGAACACTGAAGCTTTCTTT. J is TRBJ1-1 and V is TRBV27; TRBD1 is a possible D gene (6 bases). V lost 6 bases and J 0 bases, leaving 14 bases between the germline ends. The CDR3 consists of 15 residues. Germline assignment: CDR1 MNHEY and CDR2 SMNVEV (reference sequence).

Here the CDR3 reads CASSRYDRTATNEKLFF. DNA for the CDR3: TGTGCCAGCAGCCGTTATGACAGGACCGCAACTAATGAAAAACTGTTTTTT. This chain uses TRBV21-1 with TRBJ1-4; TRBD1, the table's D call, was not compared with the DNA. TRBV21-1 constitutes a pseudogene. The CDR3 consists of 17 residues.

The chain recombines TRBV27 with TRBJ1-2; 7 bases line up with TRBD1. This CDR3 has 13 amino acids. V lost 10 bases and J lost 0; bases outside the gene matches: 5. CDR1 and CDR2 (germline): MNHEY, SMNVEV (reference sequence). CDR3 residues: CATRDRTNYGYTF. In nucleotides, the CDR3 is TGTGCCACCCGGGACAGAACTAACTATGGCTACACCTTC.

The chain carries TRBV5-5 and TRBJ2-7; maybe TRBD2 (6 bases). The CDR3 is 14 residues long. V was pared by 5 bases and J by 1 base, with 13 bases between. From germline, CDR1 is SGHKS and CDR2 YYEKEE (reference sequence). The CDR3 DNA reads TGTGCCAGCAGTACGGGAGTCTTATCCTACGAGCAGTACTTC. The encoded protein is CASSTGVLSYEQYF.

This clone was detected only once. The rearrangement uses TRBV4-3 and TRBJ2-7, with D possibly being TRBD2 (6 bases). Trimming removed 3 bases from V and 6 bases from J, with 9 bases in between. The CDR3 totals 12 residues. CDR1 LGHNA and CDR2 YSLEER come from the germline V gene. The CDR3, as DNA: TGCGCCAGCAGCCAGTTGGGAGGCGAGCAGTACTTC. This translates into CASSQLGGEQYF.

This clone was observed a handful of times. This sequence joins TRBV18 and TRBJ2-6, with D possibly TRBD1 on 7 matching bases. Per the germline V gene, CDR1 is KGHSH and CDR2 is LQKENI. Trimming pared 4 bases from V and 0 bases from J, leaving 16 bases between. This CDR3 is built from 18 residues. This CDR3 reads CASSLLAGGNSGANVLTF. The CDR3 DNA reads TGTGCCAGCTCACTGTTGGCAGGGGGGAACTCTGGGGCCAACGTCCTGACTTTC.

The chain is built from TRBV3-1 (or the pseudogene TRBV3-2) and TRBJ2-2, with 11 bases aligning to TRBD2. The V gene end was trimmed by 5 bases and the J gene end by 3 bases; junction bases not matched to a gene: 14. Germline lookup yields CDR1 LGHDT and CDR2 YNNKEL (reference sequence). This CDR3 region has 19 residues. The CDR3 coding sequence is TGTGCCAGCAGCGGAAGCCTGGGACTAGCGGAAGATGACACCGGGGAGCTGTTTTTT. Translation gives CASSGSLGLAEDDTGELFF.

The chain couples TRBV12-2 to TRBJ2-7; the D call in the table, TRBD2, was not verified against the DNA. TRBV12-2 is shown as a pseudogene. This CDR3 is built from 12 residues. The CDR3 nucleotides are TGTGCAAGTCGCCCTCCTAACTACGAGCAGTACTTC. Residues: CASRPPNYEQYF.

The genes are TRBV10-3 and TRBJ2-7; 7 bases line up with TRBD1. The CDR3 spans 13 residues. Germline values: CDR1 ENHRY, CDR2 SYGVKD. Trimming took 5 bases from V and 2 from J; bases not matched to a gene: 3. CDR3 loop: CAISRTGTYEQYF. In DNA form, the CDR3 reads TGTGCCATCAGTAGGACAGGCACCTACGAGCAGTACTTC.

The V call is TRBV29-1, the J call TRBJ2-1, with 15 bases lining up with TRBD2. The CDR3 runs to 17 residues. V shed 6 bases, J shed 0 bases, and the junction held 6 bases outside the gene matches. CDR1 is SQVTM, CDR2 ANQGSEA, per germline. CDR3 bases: TGCAGCGTAGAGGGACTAGCGGGAGGTCCCTCCTACAATGAGCAGTTCTTC. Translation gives CSVEGLAGGPSYNEQFF.

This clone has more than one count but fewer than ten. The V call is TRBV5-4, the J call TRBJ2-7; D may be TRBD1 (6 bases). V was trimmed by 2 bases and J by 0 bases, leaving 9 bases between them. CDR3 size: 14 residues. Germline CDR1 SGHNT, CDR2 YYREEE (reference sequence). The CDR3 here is CASSLQGNSYEQYF. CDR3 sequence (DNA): TGTGCCAGCAGCTTACAGGGCAACTCCTACGAGCAGTACTTC.

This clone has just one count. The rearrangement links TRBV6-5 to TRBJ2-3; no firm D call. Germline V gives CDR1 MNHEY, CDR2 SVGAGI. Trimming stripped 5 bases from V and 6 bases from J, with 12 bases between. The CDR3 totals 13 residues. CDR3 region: CASSPFERDTQYF. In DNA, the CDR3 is TGTGCCAGCAGTCCTTTTGAGCGTGATACGCAGTATTTT.